Listed here are 30 T cell receptor beta chains from one sample, sequenced in a study of somatic mutations in cytotoxic T cells in rheumatoid arthritis. The method was immunoSEQ multiplex PCR; TCRdb's version includes in-frame clones alone and lacks a portion of them. In the table there are 20,000 or so clones, around 85% of which are singletons. The sample consisted of CD8+ T cells sorted from blood. The receptors were sampled from a woman aged 40 to 50 with rheumatoid arthritis.

The gene calls are TRBV5-6 and TRBJ2-3; D is uncertain. Germline CDR1 and CDR2: SGHDT and YYEEEE. Deletions cut 5 bases from V and 3 bases from J, with 4 bases between. This CDR3 region has 11 residues. The CDR3 bases are TGTGCCAGCAGTTCGACAGATACGCAGTATTTT. This codes for CASSSTDTQYF.

This chain joins TRBV6-7 and TRBJ2-7; 8 bases agree with TRBD2. TRBV6-7 is recorded as an ORF, its role being uncertain. The CDR3 is made up of 14 amino acids. With 0 bases clipped from V and 2 bases from J, the junction kept 0 bases outside the gene matches. In nucleotides, the CDR3 is TGTGCCAGCAGTTACTCACTAGCGGCCTACGAGCAGTACTTC. Its translation: CASSYSLAAYEQYF.

The V call is TRBV6-5, the J call TRBJ1-2; no definite D call. The germline V gene encodes CDR1 MNHEY and CDR2 SVGAGI. The CDR3 has 16 amino acids. With 1 base removed from V and 5 bases from J, the gap between germline ends came to 17 bases. CDR3 protein: CASSYYRDFPTYGYTF. The DNA for the CDR3 is TGTGCCAGCAGTTACTATAGAGATTTCCCGACATATGGCTACACCTTC.

This chain uses TRBV5-1 with TRBJ1-1, with 9 bases fitting TRBD1. The CDR3 spans 17 residues. Germline trimming cut 4 bases from V and 1 base from J; bases unmatched to any gene: 11. Germline loops: CDR1 SGHRS, CDR2 YFSETQ. CDR3 nucleotide sequence: TGCGCCAGCAGCCTCCTGGGGGGACAGGGAACGAACACTGAAGCTTTCTTT. This sequence encodes CASSLLGGQGTNTEAFF. Supplemented by reference TRBV5-1 and TRBJ1-1, the full variable domain reads KAGVTQTPRYLIKTRGQQVTLSCSPISGHRSVSWYQQTPGQGLQFLFEYFSETQRNKGNFPGRFSGRQFSNSRSEMNVSTLELGDSALYLCASSLLGGQGTNTEAFFGQGTRLTVV.

The count of this clone is one. The CDR3 reads CASSQDTPGLLTDTQYF. The DNA of the CDR3 is TGCGCCAGCAGCCAAGATACCCCGGGGTTACTCACAGATACGCAGTATTTT. This sequence joins TRBV4-1 and TRBJ2-3, with D possibly matching TRBD2 (5 bases). Germline values: CDR1 MGHRA, CDR2 YSYEKL. The CDR3 runs 17 residues. Trimming removed 0 bases at V and 2 bases at J, with 15 bases between.

The chain couples TRBV12-5 to TRBJ2-7; perhaps TRBD1 as D (6 bases). In germline, CDR1 is LGHNT, CDR2 FRNRAP. The CDR3 totals 14 residues. V lost 3 bases and J lost 3, with 12 bases in between. The CDR3 DNA reads as TGTGCTAGTGGTTTCACAGGGACGGACTACGAGCAGTACTTC. Residues: CASGFTGTDYEQYF.

V usage is TRBV30 and J usage is TRBJ2-3, with D perhaps TRBD1 (5 bases). Per the germline V gene, CDR1 is GTSNPN and CDR2 is SVGIG (reference sequence). Trimming took off 0 bases at V and 4 bases at J, with 5 bases between the two ends. CDR3 length: 12 residues. The CDR3 is CAWSVQADTQYF. DNA of the CDR3: TGTGCCTGGAGTGTACAGGCAGATACGCAGTATTTT. Looking up the rest from reference TRBV30 and TRBJ2-3 gives the full variable domain: SQTIHQWPATLVQPVGSPLSLECTVEGTSNPNLYWYRQAAGRGLQLLFYSVGIGQISSEVPQNLSASRPQDRQFILSSKKLLLSDSGFYLCAWSVQADTQYFGPGTRLTVL.

The V gene is TRBV15, the J gene TRBJ2-5; a possible D gene is TRBD1 (6 bases). Trimming took 0 bases from V and 5 from J, leaving 19 bases between them. Germline values: CDR1 LNHNV, CDR2 YYDKDF (reference sequence). The CDR3 runs to 17 residues. In DNA form, the CDR3 reads TGTGCCACCAGCAGAGATTCCGGGACACACACAAAGGAGACCCAGTACTTC. This codes for CATSRDSGTHTKETQYF.

This clone was detected once. V usage is TRBV6-5 and J usage is TRBJ2-5; D unresolved. The CDR3 extends over 14 amino acids. The V and J ends lost 4 bases and 3 bases respectively, with 12 bases between them. CDR1 is MNHEY and CDR2 is SVGAGI in the germline V gene. The CDR3, as DNA: TGTGCCAGCAGTTTCTTTATCGGAGAAGAGACCCAGTACTTC. Protein product: CASSFFIGEETQYF.

In nucleotides, the CDR3 is TGTGCCAGCAGTGAACCGCGGGACAGGGATGATGAAAAACTGTTTTTT. Translated, it gives CASSEPRDRDDEKLFF. The chain links TRBV6-1 to TRBJ1-4; TRBD1 agrees at 9 bases. Germline V gene lookup returns CDR1 MNHNS and CDR2 SASEGT. This CDR3 has 16 residues. Trimming took 2 bases from V and 6 from J; bases not matched to a gene: 7.

J is TRBJ1-4 and V is TRBV6-5; D remains ambiguous. This CDR3 comprises 11 residues. Germline V gene data show CDR1 as MNHEY and CDR2 as SVGAGI. V was shortened by 4 bases and J by 8 bases, with 5 bases between the two germline ends. CDR3 bases: TGTGCCAGCAGTTCTCAGGAAAAACTGTTTTTT. Translating gives CASSSQEKLFF.

This clone was observed a few times. The V call is TRBV4-1, the J call TRBJ2-7, with TRBD1 identical over 8 bases. With 3 bases clipped from V and 4 bases from J, the junction kept 8 bases outside the gene matches. CDR1 is MGHRA, CDR2 YSYEKL, per germline. There are 15 residues in the CDR3. DNA of the CDR3: TGCGCCAGCAGCCAGGACAGGGAAGTGGGTTACGAGCAGTACTTC. Translated: CASSQDREVGYEQYF.

The chain recombines TRBV9 with TRBJ1-5, with 8 bases matching TRBD1. The CDR3 is 14 residues long. The ends lost 6 bases at V and 6 bases at J; junction bases unmatched: 8. Germline CDR1 is SGDLS and CDR2 is YYNGEE. The CDR3 protein is CASNPTGEVQPQHF. For the CDR3, the DNA is TGTGCCAGCAACCCGACAGGGGAAGTTCAGCCCCAGCATTTT.

V gene TRBV5-6 combines with J gene TRBJ2-7; D is possibly TRBD1 (6 bases). Germline V gene sequence: CDR1 SGHDT, CDR2 YYEEEE. CDR3 length equals 13 residues. Trimming stripped 2 bases from V and 5 bases from J, with 11 bases between. This CDR3 is CASSFGQSNEQYF. CDR3 sequence (DNA): TGTGCCAGCAGCTTTGGACAGTCGAACGAGCAGTACTTC.

This sequence joins TRBV5-1 and TRBJ2-7; TRBD1 agrees at 9 bases. Germline CDR1 reads SGHRS; CDR2 reads YFSETQ. The CDR3 length is 14 residues. V trimming: 4 bases; J trimming: 5 bases; junction bases outside the gene matches: 7. The CDR3 nucleotides are TGCGCCAGCAGCCGATGGACAGGGGACCACGAGCAGTACTTC. This translates into CASSRWTGDHEQYF.

This clone was observed a few times. The V gene is TRBV2, the J gene TRBJ2-3, with 11 nucleotides matching TRBD2. CDR1 is SNHLY, CDR2 FYNNEI, per germline. The CDR3 is 16 amino acids. The V segment lost 2 bases and the J segment 4 bases; nucleotides outside the gene matches: 5. Written as DNA, the CDR3 is TGTGCCAGCAGTGAATTTAGGACTAGCGGGTCAGATACGCAGTATTTT. Its protein product is CASSEFRTSGSDTQYF.

The rearrangement joins TRBV11-1 to TRBJ2-7; 7 positions agree with TRBD1. J was trimmed by 0 bases and V by 5 bases; bases with no gene match: 7. Germline assignment: CDR1 SGHAT and CDR2 FQDESV (reference sequence). CDR3 length: 15 amino acids. The CDR3 here is CASSQQGFGSYEQYF. Here the CDR3 DNA reads TGTGCCAGCAGCCAACAGGGGTTTGGCTCCTACGAGCAGTACTTC.

The CDR3 DNA is TGTGCCAGTCTCCCCGTTATGAACACTGAAGCTTTCTTT. Translation: CASLPVMNTEAFF. The chain couples TRBV19 to TRBJ1-1, with D unresolved. Trimming stripped 8 bases from V and 0 bases from J, with 10 bases between. Germline CDR1 is LNHDA and CDR2 is SQIVND (reference sequence). The CDR3 contains 13 residues.

The CDR3 here is CASSTAGSLYEQYF. The CDR3 region has the DNA TGTGCCAGTAGTACTGCAGGGTCCCTCTACGAGCAGTACTTC. The V call is TRBV19, the J call TRBJ2-7; tentatively, D is TRBD1 (5 bases). The germline V and J ends were trimmed by 4 bases and 3 bases, with 13 bases remaining between them. CDR1 and CDR2 (germline): LNHDA, SQIVND (reference sequence). The CDR3 spans 14 residues.

This CDR3 is CAWSGSGGQPQHF. The CDR3 DNA reads TGTGCCTGGAGTGGCTCAGGCGGGCAGCCCCAGCATTTT. V gene TRBV30 combines with J gene TRBJ1-5, with unresolved D. Looked up from germline, CDR1 is GTSNPN and CDR2 is SVGIG (reference sequence). V was trimmed by 1 base and J by 7 bases, leaving 11 bases between them. The length of the CDR3 is 13 residues.

This clone was observed a single time. The chain joins TRBV15 to TRBJ2-7; 7 bases are shared with TRBD1. Germline CDR1 is LNHNV and CDR2 is YYDKDF (reference sequence). Trimming cost V 2 bases and J 3 bases; bases outside gene matches: 1. This CDR3 comprises 13 residues. CDR3 sequence reads: CATSRRDSYEQYF. CDR3 DNA: TGTGCCACCAGCAGACGGGACAGCTACGAGCAGTACTTC.

In DNA form, the CDR3 reads TGCGCCAGCAGCCCCGGTCGGGTGGACAATGAGCAGTTCTTC. Its translation: CASSPGRVDNEQFF. The chain has TRBV5-1 and TRBJ2-1; D is unclear. The CDR3 is 14 amino acids. Germline CDR1 reads SGHRS; CDR2 reads YFSETQ. V lost 4 bases, J lost 5 bases, and 13 bases lay in between.

The genes are TRBV6-5 and TRBJ1-1, with D tentatively TRBD1 (5 bases). The CDR3 loop spans 13 amino acids. Trimming removed 5 bases from V and 5 bases from J, with 12 bases in between. The germline CDR1 and CDR2 sequences are MNHEY and SVGAGI. The CDR3 DNA follows: TGTGCCAGCAGTCCGGGGGGGAGGACTGAAGCTTTCTTT. It codes for CASSPGGRTEAFF.

The genes are TRBV18 and TRBJ1-5; 7 nucleotides match TRBD1. V dropped 0 bases and J dropped 4; count of bases not matched to a gene: 6. CDR1 and CDR2 (germline): KGHSH, LQKENI. This CDR3 comprises 16 residues. The CDR3 protein is CASSPPGTVRNQPQHF. The CDR3, as DNA: TGTGCCAGCTCACCACCTGGGACAGTGAGGAATCAGCCCCAGCATTTT.

This chain joins TRBV6-7 and TRBJ2-3; 9 bases fit TRBD1. TRBV6-7 is flagged as an ORF with uncertain function. The CDR3 is made up of 15 amino acids. J was trimmed by 2 bases and V by 11 bases; bases with no gene match: 11. CDR3: CAAGRDRDLTDTQYF. DNA of the CDR3: TGTGCCGCCGGTCGGGACAGGGATCTCACAGATACGCAGTATTTT.

V usage is TRBV13 and J usage is TRBJ1-1, with D tentatively TRBD1 (5 bases). V dropped 0 bases and J dropped 5 bases, with 10 bases sitting between them. The germline gives CDR1 PRHDT, CDR2 FYEKMQ (reference sequence). The CDR3 has 14 residues. In DNA, the CDR3 is TGTGCCAGCAGCTTAGGATCAGGGTGGACTGAAGCTTTCTTT. Residues: CASSLGSGWTEAFF.

Of note for this clone: This sample includes further DNA sequences coding for the same CDR3. This chain uses TRBV2 with TRBJ1-3, with 8 bases identical to TRBD1. Germline CDR1 reads SNHLY; CDR2 reads FYNNEI. Germline trimming cut 3 bases from V and 8 bases from J; bases unmatched to any gene: 12. The CDR3 runs 16 residues. The CDR3 DNA is TGTGCCAGCAGTGAGGTCCCAGGGGGCTTTCGAGACACCATATATTTT. Protein sequence: CASSEVPGGFRDTIYF.

In DNA form, the CDR3 reads TGTGCCAGCAGGCCCTTAGCGGGGGGAGGCTACGAGCAGTACTTC. This codes for CASRPLAGGGYEQYF. This chain joins TRBV2 and TRBJ2-7; 10 nucleotides match TRBD2. The CDR3 contains 15 residues. V trimming: 6 bases; J trimming: 3 bases; junction bases outside the gene matches: 8. Germline lookup yields CDR1 SNHLY and CDR2 FYNNEI.

The chain links TRBV7-7 to TRBJ2-3, with D perhaps matching TRBD1 (5 bases). CDR1 and CDR2 from the germline V gene are SSHAT and FNYEAQ (reference sequence). The CDR3 sequence is 14 residues long. The V end was cut by 0 bases, the J end by 2 bases, with 6 bases between. Written as DNA, the CDR3 is TGTGCCAGCAGCTTAGCGGGGCTCACAGATACGCAGTATTTT. Its protein is CASSLAGLTDTQYF.

The chain links TRBV7-6 to TRBJ2-5; D is uncertain. With 5 bases removed from V and 4 bases from J, the gap between germline ends came to 11 bases. CDR1 SGHVS and CDR2 FNYEAQ come from the germline V gene. The CDR3 extends over 13 amino acids. The CDR3 spells CASSRTLLETQYF. The CDR3 DNA reads TGTGCCAGCAGCCGAACTCTGCTAGAGACCCAGTACTTC.